The next 9 T cell receptor beta chains were all read from a single sample in a study of T-cell memory formation after mild COVID-19 (dated by TCRdb to 2020 to 2023). Library prep was done by 5' RACE. Instrument used: Illumina NovaSeq 6000. Using fastp at Q25 and MiXCR, TCRdb reprocessed the public reads and kept productive beta chains. Each CDR3 protein gets just one entry, which takes the most common genes and DNA from the rows behind it. This sample is represented by 180,000 or so distinct CDR3 sequences; more than 15% of them were singletons. Around 2% of the sample rests with the top ten. Sequences were obtained from PBMCs or a T cell subset sorted from them (not recorded which). The source of these receptors is an adult woman who had mild COVID-19 (a few samples of this study predate the infection). The sample titles of this study are shuffled in the database, so cell type and time point are left out; the donor was told from shared clones.

The sample holds a few counts of this clonotype. The J gene is TRBJ2-7, the V gene TRBV7-4; possible D gene TRBD2, 5 bases. CDR3 size: 14 residues. V was cut by 7 bases and J by 6 bases, with 19 bases left in between. In germline, CDR1 is SGHVT, CDR2 SQSDAQ. The CDR3 loop is CASIRGWFEGEQYF. CDR3 sequence (DNA): TGTGCCAGCATCCGCGGGTGGTTCGAAGGCGAGCAGTACTTC.

This clonotype has a handful of counts. J is TRBJ1-1 and V is TRBV12-3 or TRBV12-4; D uncertain. V lost 3 bases to trimming and J lost 3 bases, with 5 bases between them. The CDR3 length is 12 residues. As DNA, the CDR3 is TGTGCCAGCAGTTTGTGGGACACTGAAGCTTTCTTT. Protein product: CASSLWDTEAFF.

The rearrangement uses TRBV3-1 and TRBJ2-7; 11 nucleotides match TRBD2. The CDR3 runs 15 residues. The V gene end was trimmed by 1 base and the J gene end by 7 bases; junction bases not matched to a gene: 6. Germline CDR1 and CDR2: LGHDT and YNNKEL (reference sequence). The CDR3 here is CASSQGGLAAGEQYF. In nucleotides, the CDR3 is TGTGCCAGCAGCCAAGGGGGACTAGCGGCAGGAGAGCAGTACTTC.

There are a few counts of this clonotype. The chain carries TRBV7-6 and TRBJ2-7, with 10 bases lining up with TRBD1. Germline trimming cut 4 bases from V and 5 bases from J; bases unmatched to any gene: 14. Germline assignment: CDR1 SGHVS and CDR2 FNYEAQ. This CDR3 comprises 17 residues. CDR3 DNA: TGTGCCAGCAGCTCACTCGTCCGGGACAGGGGACCCCACGAGCAGTACTTC. Its protein is CASSSLVRDRGPHEQYF. The full variable domain, in which reference TRBV7-6 and TRBJ2-7 provide the parts outside the CDR3, is GAGVSQSPRYKVTKRGQDVALRCDPISGHVSLYWYRQALGQGPEFLTYFNYEAQQDKSGLPNDRFSAERPEGSISTLTIQRTEQRDSAMYRCASSSLVRDRGPHEQYFGPGTRLTVT.

This clonotype has only a few counts. The V and J genes are TRBV12-3 or TRBV12-4 and TRBJ1-6, with 8 bases that match TRBD1. The CDR3 consists of 16 residues. With V trimmed by 2 bases and J by 9 bases, 9 bases remained unmatched. CDR3 region: CASSLQGAGGISPLHF. The CDR3 coding sequence is TGTGCCAGCAGTTTACAGGGGGCGGGGGGCATTTCACCCCTCCACTTT.

This clonotype came up a few times. The chain couples TRBV20-1 to TRBJ1-5, with D perhaps TRBD1 (5 bases). CDR1 is DFQATT, CDR2 SNEGSKA, per germline (reference sequence). Trimming stripped 0 bases from V and 0 bases from J, with 18 bases between. CDR3 length: 18 amino acids. CDR3 in DNA: TGCAGTGCTAGAGAGGCCCGTTGGGGCGAGATTAGCAATCAGCCCCAGCATTTT. Translating it yields CSAREARWGEISNQPQHF.

This chain connects TRBV7-2 to TRBJ2-1; 14 nucleotides line up with TRBD2. V shed 5 bases, J shed 13 bases, and the junction held 4 bases outside the gene matches. The germline CDR1 and CDR2 sequences are SGHTA and FQGNSA. This CDR3 has 13 amino acids. The CDR3 here is CASSLGLAGVQFF. The CDR3 nucleotides read TGTGCCAGCAGCCTGGGACTAGCGGGAGTTCAGTTCTTC.

This clonotype was seen a handful of times. This sequence joins TRBV7-2 and TRBJ2-2; D ambiguous. CDR1 and CDR2 (germline): SGHTA, FQGNSA. Trimming pared 5 bases from V and 4 bases from J, leaving 8 bases between. CDR3 length: 13 residues. CDR3 sequence: CASSLRRTGELFF. The DNA of the CDR3 is TGTGCCAGCAGCCTTCGGCGCACCGGGGAGCTGTTTTTT.

This clonotype was recorded a few times. The CDR3 protein is CASSERQGSNTGELFF. The CDR3 DNA reads TGTGCCAGCAGCGAAAGACAGGGGTCAAACACCGGGGAGCTGTTTTTT. The V and J genes are TRBV4-2 and TRBJ2-2, with 8 bases identical to TRBD1. J lost 2 bases, V lost 5 bases, and 7 bases had no gene match. Germline V lookup: CDR1 LGHNA, CDR2 YNFKEQ. The CDR3 is 16 amino acids.